The subject of this entry is one T cell receptor (beta chain). The antigen is not known. As for treatment: 15 to 20 received Ad26.COV2.S at low or high dose, single or two shots; a few received placebo; per-sample allocation not given. Samples came from day 63 after the first vaccine or placebo injection. V was trimmed by 5 bases and J by 0 bases, leaving 17 bases between them. Germline values: CDR1 SEHNR, CDR2 FQNEAQ (reference sequence). The CDR3 consists of 17 residues. The data derive from a study of Ad26.COV2.S vaccination and SARS-CoV-2 variants. Whole-study results and caveats: Spike-specific TCR breadth was greater after Ad26.COV2.S than placebo. Breadth measured for non-spike TCRs was similar across vaccine and placebo recipients. The TCR-based breadth and depth measures might underestimate overall T cell responses.

The protocol was immunoSEQ multiplex PCR, while the TCRdb copy is restricted to in-frame clones and leaves out a portion. The data show roughly 320,000 clones, around four fifths seen once. This chain connects TRBV7-9 to TRBJ1-3; D possibly corresponds to TRBD1 (6 bases). The clonotype was recovered from a person aged 18-60 years who received the Ad26.COV2.S COVID-19 vaccine or a placebo. This sample comprised peripheral blood, obtained in a trial of Ad26.COV2.S vaccine versus placebo. CDR3 amino acids: CASSPRGGLPSGNTIYF. Here the CDR3 DNA reads TGTGCCAGCAGCCCCAGGGGAGGCCTACCCTCTGGAAACACCATATATTTT.